This T cell receptor (beta chain) was documented in a study of cytomegalovirus exposure and HLA in healthy donors. Overall study findings and caveats: The likely explanation for a cluster of highly shared sequence variants was sequencing artifact. Excluded: some indistinguishable V segments such as TRBV6-2 and TRBV6-3. A later analysis linked roughly 17,000 TCR beta sequences to HLA alleles at 0.05 false discovery rate. Cytomegalovirus status was reportedly diagnosed by the classifier with high sensitivity and specificity.

A word on this clone: Its target is not known.

V was trimmed by 1 base and J by 0 bases, leaving 11 bases between them. Germline CDR1 and CDR2: SGHRS and YFSETQ. This CDR3 contains 17 residues. 60 Vbeta and 13 Jbeta primers were used in PCR. Some clones are missing from TCRdb's copy, which holds only in-frame ones; the method was immunoSEQ multiplex PCR. The table lists around 130,000 clones, 80% of them singletons. This rearrangement joins TRBV5-1 to TRBJ1-6; D is unresolved. The specimen sequenced was PBMCs. This TCR was sampled from a man aged 25-40 years in good health and CMV-seronegative. The CDR3 DNA reads TGCGCCAGCAGCTTGAGGAGACTGGGCTCCTATAATTCACCCCTCCACTTT. This translates into CASSLRRLGSYNSPLHF.